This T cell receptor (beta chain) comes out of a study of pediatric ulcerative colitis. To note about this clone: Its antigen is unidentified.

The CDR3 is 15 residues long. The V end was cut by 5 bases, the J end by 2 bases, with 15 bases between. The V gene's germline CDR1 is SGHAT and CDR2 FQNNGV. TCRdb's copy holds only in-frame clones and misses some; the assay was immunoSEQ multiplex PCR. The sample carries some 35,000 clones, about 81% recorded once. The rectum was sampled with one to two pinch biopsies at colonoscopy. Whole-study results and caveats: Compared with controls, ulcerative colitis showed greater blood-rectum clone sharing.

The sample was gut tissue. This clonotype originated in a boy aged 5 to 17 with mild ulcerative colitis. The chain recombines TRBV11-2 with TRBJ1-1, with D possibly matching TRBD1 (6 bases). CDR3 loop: CASSPLRGRNTEAFF. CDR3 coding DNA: TGTGCCAGCAGCCCTCTCAGGGGCCGAAACACTGAAGCTTTCTTT.